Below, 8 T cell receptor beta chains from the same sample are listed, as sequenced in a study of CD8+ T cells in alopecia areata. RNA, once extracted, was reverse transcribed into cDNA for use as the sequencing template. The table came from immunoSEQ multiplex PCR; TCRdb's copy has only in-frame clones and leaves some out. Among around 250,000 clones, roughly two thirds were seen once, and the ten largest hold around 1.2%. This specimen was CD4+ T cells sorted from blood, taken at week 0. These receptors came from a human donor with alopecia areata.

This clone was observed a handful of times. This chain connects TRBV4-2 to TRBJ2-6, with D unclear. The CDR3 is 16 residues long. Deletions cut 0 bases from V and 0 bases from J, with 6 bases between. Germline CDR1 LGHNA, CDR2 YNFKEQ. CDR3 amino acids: CASSQDTSSGANVLTF. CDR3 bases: TGTGCCAGCAGCCAAGATACCTCCTCTGGGGCCAACGTCCTGACTTTC.

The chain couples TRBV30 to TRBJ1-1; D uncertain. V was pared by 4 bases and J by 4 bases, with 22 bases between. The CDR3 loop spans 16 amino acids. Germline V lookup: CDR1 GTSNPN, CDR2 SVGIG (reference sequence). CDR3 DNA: TGTGCCTGGATCGGTTTTCGGGATTGGAGGAGCACTGAAGCTTTCTTT. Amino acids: CAWIGFRDWRSTEAFF.

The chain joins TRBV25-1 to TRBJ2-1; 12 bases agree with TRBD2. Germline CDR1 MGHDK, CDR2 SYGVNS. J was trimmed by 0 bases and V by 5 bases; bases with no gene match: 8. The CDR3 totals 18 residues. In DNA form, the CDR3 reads TGTGCCAGCAGTTCGGGGACTAGCGGGCCCAGCTCCTACAATGAGCAGTTCTTC. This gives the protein CASSSGTSGPSSYNEQFF.

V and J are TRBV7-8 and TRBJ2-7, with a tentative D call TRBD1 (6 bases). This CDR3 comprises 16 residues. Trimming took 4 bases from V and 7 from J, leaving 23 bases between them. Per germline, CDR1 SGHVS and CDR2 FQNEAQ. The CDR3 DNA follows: TGTGCCAGCAGCTACGGTCGTGTGGGGGCGCCTGGGGAGCAGTACTTC. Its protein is CASSYGRVGAPGEQYF.

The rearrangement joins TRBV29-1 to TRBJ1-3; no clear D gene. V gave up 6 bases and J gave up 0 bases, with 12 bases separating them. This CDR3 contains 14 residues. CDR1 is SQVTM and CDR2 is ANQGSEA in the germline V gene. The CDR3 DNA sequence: TGCAGCGTCCTTAATCCGAACTCTGGAAACACCATATATTTT. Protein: CSVLNPNSGNTIYF. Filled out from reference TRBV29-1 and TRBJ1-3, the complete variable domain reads SAVISQKPSRDICQRGTSLTIQCQVDSQVTMMFWYRQQPGQSLTLIATANQGSEATYESGFVIDKFPISRPNLTFSTLTVSNMSPEDSSIYLCSVLNPNSGNTIYFGEGSWLTVV.

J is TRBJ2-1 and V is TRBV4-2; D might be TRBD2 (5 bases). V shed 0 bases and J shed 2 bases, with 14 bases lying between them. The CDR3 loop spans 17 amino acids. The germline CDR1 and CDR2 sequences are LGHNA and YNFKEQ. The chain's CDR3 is CASSQEGGRNPYNEQFF. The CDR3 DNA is TGTGCCAGCAGCCAAGAAGGAGGAAGGAATCCCTACAATGAGCAGTTCTTC.

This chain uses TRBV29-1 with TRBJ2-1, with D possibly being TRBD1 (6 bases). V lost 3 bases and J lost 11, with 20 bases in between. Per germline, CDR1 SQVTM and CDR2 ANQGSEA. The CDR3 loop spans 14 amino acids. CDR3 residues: CSVDSGQSTMKQFF. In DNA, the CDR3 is TGCAGCGTTGATTCTGGACAGTCGACAATGAAGCAGTTCTTC.

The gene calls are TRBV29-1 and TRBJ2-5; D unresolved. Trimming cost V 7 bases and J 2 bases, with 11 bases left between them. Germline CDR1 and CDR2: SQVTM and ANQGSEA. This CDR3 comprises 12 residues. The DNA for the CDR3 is TGCAGCGCTACGGTTCCTCAAGAGACCCAGTACTTC. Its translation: CSATVPQETQYF.